The TCR beta chain described here comes from a study of CD8 T cells in ankylosing spondylitis. Whole-study findings and limits: Matched synovial fluid from ankylosing spondylitis patients was reported to be enriched for disease-linked clones. Before this, some motif variants had been reported in reactive arthritis synovial fluid and blood. Among TCR beta sequences, a motif of about 8 highly homologous variants appeared characteristic of ankylosing spondylitis blood.

Quantitative molecular-barcoded 5'-RACE generated the TCR beta libraries. TCRdb re-derived calls from the 5' RACE reads in MiXCR, one entry per CDR3 protein. Of about 330,000 distinct CDR3 sequences listed, approximately 8% are singletons. The CDR3 loop spans 14 amino acids. Germline V gives CDR1 DFQATT, CDR2 SNEGSKA (reference sequence). V was pared by 6 bases and J by 1 base, with 15 bases between. This clonotype appeared a few times. Its target is not known. This chain links TRBV20-1 with TRBJ1-2; weak D call: TRBD1 (5 bases). Sequenced: blood, either unsorted or a sorted T cell fraction (not recorded which). This clonotype was obtained from a male donor with ankylosing spondylitis. CDR3 sequence: CSAATGANNYGYTF. The CDR3 DNA sequence: TGCAGTGCGGCCACTGGGGCCAATAACTATGGCTACACCTTC.